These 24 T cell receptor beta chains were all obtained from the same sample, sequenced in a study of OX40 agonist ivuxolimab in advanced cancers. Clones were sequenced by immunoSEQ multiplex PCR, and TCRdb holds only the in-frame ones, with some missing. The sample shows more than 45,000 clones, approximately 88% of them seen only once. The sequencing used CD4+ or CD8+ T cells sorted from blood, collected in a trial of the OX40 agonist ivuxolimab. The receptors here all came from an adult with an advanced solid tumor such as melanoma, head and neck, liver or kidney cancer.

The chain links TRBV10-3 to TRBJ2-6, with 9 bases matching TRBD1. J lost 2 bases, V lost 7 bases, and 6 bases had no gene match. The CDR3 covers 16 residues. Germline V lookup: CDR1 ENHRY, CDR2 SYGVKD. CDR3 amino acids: CAIKGQGGTGANVLTF. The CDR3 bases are TGTGCCATCAAGGGACAGGGAGGCACTGGGGCCAACGTCCTGACTTTC.

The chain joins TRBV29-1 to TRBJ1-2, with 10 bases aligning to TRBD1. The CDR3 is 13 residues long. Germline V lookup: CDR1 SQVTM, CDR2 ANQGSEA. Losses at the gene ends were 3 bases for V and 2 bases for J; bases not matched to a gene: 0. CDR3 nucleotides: TGCAGCGTTGAGGACAGGGGGAACTATGGCTACACCTTC. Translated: CSVEDRGNYGYTF.

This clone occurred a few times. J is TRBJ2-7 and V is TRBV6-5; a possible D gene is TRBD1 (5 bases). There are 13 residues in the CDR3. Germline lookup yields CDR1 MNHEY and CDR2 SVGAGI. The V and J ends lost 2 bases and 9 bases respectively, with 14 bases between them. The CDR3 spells CASSYGASVAQYF. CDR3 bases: TGTGCCAGCAGTTACGGGGCTAGTGTCGCGCAGTACTTC.

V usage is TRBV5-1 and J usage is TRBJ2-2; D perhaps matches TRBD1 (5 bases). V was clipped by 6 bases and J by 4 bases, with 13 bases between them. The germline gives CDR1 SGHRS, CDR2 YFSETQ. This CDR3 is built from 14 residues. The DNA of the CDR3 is TGCGCCAGCAACTTCCAGGGTGGCACCGGGGAGCTGTTTTTT. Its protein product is CASNFQGGTGELFF.

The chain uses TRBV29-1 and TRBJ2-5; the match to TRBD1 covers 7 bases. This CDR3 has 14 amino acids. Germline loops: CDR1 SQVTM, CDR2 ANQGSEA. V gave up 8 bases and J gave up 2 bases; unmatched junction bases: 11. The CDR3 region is CSTATGDRQETQYF. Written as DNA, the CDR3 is TGCAGCACTGCTACTGGGGACAGACAAGAGACCCAGTACTTC.

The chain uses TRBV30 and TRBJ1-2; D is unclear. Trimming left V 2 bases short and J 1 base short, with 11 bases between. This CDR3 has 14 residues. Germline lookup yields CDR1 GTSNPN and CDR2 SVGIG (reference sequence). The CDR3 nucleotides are TGTGCCTGGAGTCATAACTCAGTTAACTATGGCTACACCTTC. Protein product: CAWSHNSVNYGYTF.

The CDR3 sequence: CASSETVDTEAFF. The DNA for the CDR3 is TGTGCCAGCAGTGAAACCGTGGACACTGAAGCTTTCTTT. The chain has TRBV6-1 and TRBJ1-1, with no clear D. Trimming pared 2 bases from V and 3 bases from J, leaving 7 bases between. Looked up from germline, CDR1 is MNHNS and CDR2 is SASEGT. The CDR3 contains 13 residues.

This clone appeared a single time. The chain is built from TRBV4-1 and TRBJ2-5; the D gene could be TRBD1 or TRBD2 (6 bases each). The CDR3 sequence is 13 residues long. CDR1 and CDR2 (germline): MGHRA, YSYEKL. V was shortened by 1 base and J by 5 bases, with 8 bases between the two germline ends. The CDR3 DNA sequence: TGCGCCAGCAGCCAAGCGGGGGCTGAGACCCAGTACTTC. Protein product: CASSQAGAETQYF.

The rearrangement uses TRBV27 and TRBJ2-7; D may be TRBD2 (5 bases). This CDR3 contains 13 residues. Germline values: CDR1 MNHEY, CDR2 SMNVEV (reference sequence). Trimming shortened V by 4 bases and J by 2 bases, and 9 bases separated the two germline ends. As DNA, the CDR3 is TGTGCCAGCAGTTCCCAGCGGCCCTACGAGCAGTACTTC. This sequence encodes CASSSQRPYEQYF.

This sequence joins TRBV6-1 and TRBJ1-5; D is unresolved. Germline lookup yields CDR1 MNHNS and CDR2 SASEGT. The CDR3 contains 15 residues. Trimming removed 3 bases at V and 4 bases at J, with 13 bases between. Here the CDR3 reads CASSDRFPQNQPQHF. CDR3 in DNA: TGTGCCAGCAGTGACAGGTTCCCCCAAAATCAGCCCCAGCATTTT.

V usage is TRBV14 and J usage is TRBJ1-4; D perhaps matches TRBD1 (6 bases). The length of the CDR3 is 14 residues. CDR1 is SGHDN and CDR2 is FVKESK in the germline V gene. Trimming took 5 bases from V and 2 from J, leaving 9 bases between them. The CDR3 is CASSTGHTNEKLFF. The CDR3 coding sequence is TGTGCCAGCAGCACGGGACACACTAATGAAAAACTGTTTTTT.

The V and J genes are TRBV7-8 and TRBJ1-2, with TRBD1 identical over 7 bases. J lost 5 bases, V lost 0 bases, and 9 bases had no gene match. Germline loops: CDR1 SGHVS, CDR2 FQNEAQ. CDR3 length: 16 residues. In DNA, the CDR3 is TGTGCCAGCAGCTTAGCGACAGGGCCCCTAGGGTATGGCTACACCTTC. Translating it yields CASSLATGPLGYGYTF.

DNA of the CDR3: TGTGCCTGGAGTGGTCCGGGACTAGCGGGGGAGGCCTACGAGCAGTACTTC. This sequence encodes CAWSGPGLAGEAYEQYF. The V gene is TRBV30, the J gene TRBJ2-7, with 14 bases aligning to TRBD2. V lost 1 base to trimming and J lost 2 bases; unmatched junction nucleotides: 7. Germline V gene sequence: CDR1 GTSNPN, CDR2 SVGIG (reference sequence). CDR3 length equals 17 residues.

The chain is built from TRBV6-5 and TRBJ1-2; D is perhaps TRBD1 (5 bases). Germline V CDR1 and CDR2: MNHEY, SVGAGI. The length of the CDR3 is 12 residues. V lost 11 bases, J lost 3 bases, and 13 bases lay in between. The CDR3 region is CASFAGDYGYTF. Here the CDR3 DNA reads TGTGCCTCGTTTGCGGGGGACTATGGCTACACCTTC.

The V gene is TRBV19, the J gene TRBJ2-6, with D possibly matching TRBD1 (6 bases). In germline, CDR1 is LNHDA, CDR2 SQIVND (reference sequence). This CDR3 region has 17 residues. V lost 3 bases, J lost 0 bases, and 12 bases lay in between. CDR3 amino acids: CASSMAGVRSGANVLTF. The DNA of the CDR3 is TGTGCCAGTAGTATGGCAGGGGTCCGCTCTGGGGCCAACGTCCTGACTTTC.

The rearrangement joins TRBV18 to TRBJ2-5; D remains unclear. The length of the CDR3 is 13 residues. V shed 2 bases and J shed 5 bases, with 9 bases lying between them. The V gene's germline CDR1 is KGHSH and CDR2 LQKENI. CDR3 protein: CASSPDLSETQYF. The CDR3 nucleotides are TGTGCCAGCTCACCAGACCTCTCGGAGACCCAGTACTTC.

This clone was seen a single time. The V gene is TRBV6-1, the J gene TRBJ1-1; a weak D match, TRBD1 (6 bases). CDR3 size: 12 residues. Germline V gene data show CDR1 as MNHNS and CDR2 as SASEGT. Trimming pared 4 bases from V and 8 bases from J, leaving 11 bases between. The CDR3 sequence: CASSVRGQEAFF. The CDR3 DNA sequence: TGTGCCAGCAGTGTTCGAGGACAGGAAGCTTTCTTT.

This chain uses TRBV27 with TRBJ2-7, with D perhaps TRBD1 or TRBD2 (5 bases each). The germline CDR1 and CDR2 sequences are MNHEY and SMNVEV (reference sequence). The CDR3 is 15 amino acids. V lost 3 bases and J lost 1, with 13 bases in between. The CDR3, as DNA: TGTGCCAGCAGTTTTGGGACGGAGAGATCCTACGAGCAGTACTTC. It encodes CASSFGTERSYEQYF.

This chain's CDR3 is CASSLGLGGAVSNTGELFF. The CDR3 DNA follows: TGTGCCAGCAGCTTAGGTCTAGGGGGTGCGGTTTCGAACACCGGGGAGCTGTTTTTT. The genes are TRBV7-3 and TRBJ2-2, with a possible D match to TRBD1 (6 bases). Germline CDR1 SGHTA, CDR2 FQGTGA. V was cut by 2 bases and J by 0 bases, with 19 bases left in between. The CDR3 has 19 amino acids.

The CDR3 region is CASSDPGQGHEQYF. The DNA of the CDR3 is TGCGCCAGCAGTGACCCGGGACAGGGCCACGAGCAGTACTTC. The V and J genes are TRBV10-1 and TRBJ2-7; 9 nucleotides agree with TRBD1. The junction had 5 bases not matched to a gene; V was cut back by 3 bases and J by 5 bases. CDR1 and CDR2 from the germline V gene are WNHNN and SYGVQD (reference sequence). This CDR3 has 14 residues.

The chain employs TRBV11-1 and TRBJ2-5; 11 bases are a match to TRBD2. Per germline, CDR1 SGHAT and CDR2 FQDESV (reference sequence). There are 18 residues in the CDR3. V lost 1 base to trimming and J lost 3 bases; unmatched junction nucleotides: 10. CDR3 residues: CASSLEASGRPGKETQYF. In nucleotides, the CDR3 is TGTGCCAGCAGCTTAGAAGCTAGCGGGAGGCCGGGAAAAGAGACCCAGTACTTC.

The CDR3 DNA reads TGTGCCAGCAGTATCACGGGAGTTACGCAGTATTTT. Encoded protein: CASSITGVTQYF. The V and J genes are TRBV14 and TRBJ2-3, with D tentatively TRBD2 (6 bases). Germline CDR1 is SGHDN and CDR2 is FVKESK. The CDR3 totals 12 residues. The V gene lost 6 bases and the J gene lost 8 bases, with 12 bases spanning the gap.

The CDR3 loop reads CASSWVAGEEETQYF. DNA of the CDR3: TGTGCCAGCAGCTGGGTAGCGGGGGAGGAAGAGACCCAGTACTTC. The chain joins TRBV7-2 to TRBJ2-5; TRBD2 matches at 9 bases. The CDR3 is made up of 15 amino acids. V was pared by 4 bases and J by 3 bases, with 6 bases of the junction left unmatched. Germline lookup yields CDR1 SGHTA and CDR2 FQGNSA.

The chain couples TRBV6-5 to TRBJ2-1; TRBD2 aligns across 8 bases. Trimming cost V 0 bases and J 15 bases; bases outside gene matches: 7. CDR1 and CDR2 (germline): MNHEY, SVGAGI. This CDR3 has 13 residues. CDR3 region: CASSYSSGTGTFF. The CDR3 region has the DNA TGTGCCAGCAGTTACTCTAGCGGGACCGGGACGTTCTTC.